These 10 T cell receptor beta chains share one sample of origin, sequenced in a study of blood T cell repertoires in COVID-19. Repertoires were generated with immunoSEQ multiplex PCR, while TCRdb's copy carries only in-frame clones and drops some. Of roughly 30,000 clones in the sample, 70% to 90% were seen once. The sequenced material came from peripheral blood. The receptor set was obtained from a human donor in a cohort sampled during active COVID-19.

The chain has TRBV10-3 and TRBJ2-1, with 9 positions matching TRBD1. Germline V lookup: CDR1 ENHRY, CDR2 SYGVKD. This CDR3 is 14 amino acids long. The ends lost 4 bases at V and 10 bases at J; junction bases unmatched: 8. The CDR3, as DNA: TGTGCCATCAGTGCCGGGACAGGGCGTGAGGAGCAGTTCTTC. Translating gives CAISAGTGREEQFF.

The chain is built from TRBV5-1 and TRBJ2-3, with 8 bases that match TRBD1. The CDR3 contains 15 residues. Unmatched junction bases numbered 7, after V lost 4 bases and J lost 3 bases. From germline, CDR1 is SGHRS and CDR2 YFSETQ. CDR3 loop: CASSEAGQGTDTQYF. CDR3 nucleotide sequence: TGCGCCAGCAGCGAAGCCGGACAGGGAACAGATACGCAGTATTTT.

The rearrangement uses TRBV25-1 and TRBJ2-3; 7 bases match TRBD2. Germline lookup yields CDR1 MGHDK and CDR2 SYGVNS. This CDR3 has 14 residues. With 3 bases clipped from V and 1 base from J, the junction kept 1 base outside the gene matches. The CDR3 sequence: CASSDAGGTDTQYF. The DNA for the CDR3 is TGTGCCAGCAGTGACGCGGGGGGCACAGATACGCAGTATTTT.

The V gene is TRBV19, the J gene TRBJ1-2; maybe TRBD1 (5 bases). The ends were cut back, 10 bases at V and 2 bases at J, with 17 bases in the middle. Germline CDR1 is LNHDA and CDR2 is SQIVND (reference sequence). The CDR3 loop spans 14 amino acids. The CDR3 loop is CATSSQVLNYGYTF. The CDR3 nucleotides are TGTGCCACTTCCTCACAGGTTTTGAACTATGGCTACACCTTC.

The V call is TRBV4-1, the J call TRBJ1-4, with 7 positions matching TRBD1. Trimming at V came to 1 base and at J to 4 bases, leaving 6 bases not matched to a gene. CDR3 length: 16 amino acids. Germline values: CDR1 MGHRA, CDR2 YSYEKL. CDR3 sequence: CASSQVPGGHNEKLFF. In nucleotides, the CDR3 is TGCGCCAGCAGCCAAGTACCAGGGGGGCATAATGAAAAACTGTTTTTT.

By proportion, this clone is medium-sized (0.01 to 0.1%). At the DNA level, this CDR3 is encoded by other sequences in the same sample as well. V is TRBV3-1 (or the pseudogene TRBV3-2) and J is TRBJ2-7; 11 bases are a match to TRBD1. Trimming at V came to 3 bases and at J to 4 bases, leaving 8 bases not matched to a gene. The CDR3 extends over 16 amino acids. Germline CDR1 and CDR2: LGHDT and YNNKEL (reference sequence). The CDR3 loop reads CASSQVPGQGVYEQYF. DNA for the CDR3: TGTGCCAGCAGCCAGGTACCGGGACAGGGGGTGTACGAGCAGTACTTC.

This sequence joins TRBV7-8 and TRBJ2-3; D remains unclear. Germline lookup yields CDR1 SGHVS and CDR2 FQNEAQ. Trimming cost V 5 bases and J 8 bases, with 11 bases left between them. The CDR3 runs 12 residues. The CDR3 region has the DNA TGTGCCAGCAGCCTAATAGGCGGTACGCAGTATTTT. Translated: CASSLIGGTQYF.

This clone has a single count. The genes are TRBV19 and TRBJ2-7; TRBD1 matches at 9 bases. This CDR3 has 14 amino acids. The V gene end was trimmed by 3 bases and the J gene end by 3 bases; junction bases not matched to a gene: 3. Germline lookup yields CDR1 LNHDA and CDR2 SQIVND (reference sequence). The CDR3 spells CASSMGQGIYEQYF. DNA for the CDR3: TGTGCCAGTAGTATGGGACAGGGTATCTACGAGCAGTACTTC.

This chain joins TRBV7-6 and TRBJ1-5; maybe TRBD1 (6 bases). The CDR3 consists of 16 residues. Per the germline V gene, CDR1 is SGHVS and CDR2 is FNYEAQ. The V end lost 1 base, the J end lost 2 bases, and 12 bases lay between the germline ends. The CDR3 sequence: CASSLGRGAGNQPQHF. For the CDR3, the DNA is TGTGCCAGCAGCTTAGGTCGGGGGGCGGGCAATCAGCCCCAGCATTTT.

This clone has a handful of counts. The chain is built from TRBV19 and TRBJ1-1; TRBD1 matches 7 bases. Trimming at V came to 3 bases and at J to 4 bases, leaving 5 bases not matched to a gene. CDR1 and CDR2 (germline): LNHDA, SQIVND (reference sequence). The CDR3 runs 14 residues. CDR3 amino acids: CASSITGVGTEAFF. The CDR3, as DNA: TGTGCCAGTAGTATTACAGGGGTGGGCACTGAAGCTTTCTTT. Variable domain in full (rest from reference TRBV19 and TRBJ1-1): DGGITQSPKYLFRKEGQNVTLSCEQNLNHDAMYWYRQDPGQGLRLIYYSQIVNDFQKGDIAEGYSVSREKKESFPLTVTSAQKNPTAFYLCASSITGVGTEAFFGQGTRLTVV.